One sample yielded the 18 T cell receptor beta chains listed below, sequenced in a study of T cell responses to AZD1222 COVID-19 vaccine (dated by TCRdb to 2020 to 2023). According to the study, the label for this sample's time point signals: baseline before first vaccination. The method was the immunoSEQ multiplex PCR assay. As stored in TCRdb, this immuneACCESS dataset retains in-frame rearrangements with V and J assigned. A fraction of the clones does not appear; measured against another copy, unresolved V genes explain less than half of the discrepancy, and the remainder lacks a known reason. The sample profile shows about 140,000 clones; about 91% of them were found once. The ten biggest clones cover about 3% of the sample. The material sequenced was peripheral blood, taken on day 0 of AZD1222 vaccination. All receptors derive from an adult in good health.

V and J are TRBV24-1 and TRBJ1-5; D unclear. V was pared by 8 bases and J by 4 bases, with 17 bases between. There are 15 residues in the CDR3. CDR1 and CDR2 (germline): KGHDR, SFDVKD. The CDR3 nucleotides are TGTGCCACCAAAATTAGAGAAAGCAGGAATCAGCCCCAGCATTTT. This gives the protein CATKIRESRNQPQHF.

V is TRBV7-9 and J is TRBJ1-4; D uncertain. The CDR3 is 14 residues long. Germline lookup yields CDR1 SEHNR and CDR2 FQNEAQ (reference sequence). Trimming removed 2 bases at V and 2 bases at J, with 6 bases between. CDR3 in amino acids: CASSLIGTNEKLFF. CDR3 coding DNA: TGTGCCAGCAGCTTAATAGGGACTAATGAAAAACTGTTTTTT.

CDR3 amino acids: CASSPYYVGSSYEQYF. In DNA form, the CDR3 reads TGTGCCAGCAGTCCTTACTACGTCGGAAGCTCCTACGAGCAGTACTTC. The chain couples TRBV28 to TRBJ2-7; D remains ambiguous. This CDR3 spans 16 amino acids. V lost 5 bases and J 0 bases, leaving 17 bases between the germline ends. Germline V CDR1 and CDR2: MDHEN, SYDVKM.

V usage is TRBV2 and J usage is TRBJ2-1; 11 bases map to TRBD1. Germline V gives CDR1 SNHLY, CDR2 FYNNEI. CDR3 length equals 14 residues. The V and J ends lost 8 bases and 7 bases, in that order; junction bases with no gene match: 7. The CDR3 DNA reads TGTGCCAGCGGACAGGGGGCGGTCGGTAATGAGCAGTTCTTC. Protein product: CASGQGAVGNEQFF.

The chain recombines TRBV9 with TRBJ2-3; D remains ambiguous. Looked up from germline, CDR1 is SGDLS and CDR2 is YYNGEE. V was trimmed by 1 base and J by 4 bases, leaving 10 bases between them. The CDR3 is 14 residues long. The CDR3, as DNA: TGTGCCAGCAGCGTACTGCCCACCCCAGATACGCAGTATTTT. Translating it yields CASSVLPTPDTQYF.

The chain has TRBV7-9 and TRBJ2-1; D possibly matches TRBD1 or TRBD2 (6 bases each). Looked up from germline, CDR1 is SEHNR and CDR2 is FQNEAQ (reference sequence). V was cut by 5 bases and J by 0 bases, with 14 bases left in between. The CDR3 is 16 amino acids. CDR3 DNA: TGTGCCAGCAGCCCTCCCGGGGGCTTCTCCTACAATGAGCAGTTCTTC. This sequence encodes CASSPPGGFSYNEQFF.

This sequence joins TRBV19 and TRBJ1-1, with D possibly being TRBD1 (5 bases). With 5 bases removed from V and 5 bases from J, the gap between germline ends came to 12 bases. The CDR3 sequence is 13 residues long. Germline CDR1 is LNHDA and CDR2 is SQIVND (reference sequence). CDR3 nucleotides: TGTGCCAGTAGTCCCCAGGGAGGGACTGAAGCTTTCTTT. Amino acid sequence: CASSPQGGTEAFF.

The chain couples TRBV7-2 to TRBJ2-5; possibly TRBD2 for D (7 bases). The CDR3 totals 18 residues. Trimming left V 5 bases short and J 3 bases short, with 25 bases between. CDR1 and CDR2 (germline): SGHTA, FQGNSA. CDR3 protein: CASSPRLPGASGKETQYF. The DNA for the CDR3 is TGTGCCAGCAGCCCTAGACTCCCGGGGGCTAGCGGAAAAGAGACCCAGTACTTC.

The chain uses TRBV10-3 and TRBJ1-2; D is perhaps TRBD1 (6 bases). Germline CDR1 is ENHRY and CDR2 is SYGVKD. The CDR3 length is 13 residues. V dropped 4 bases and J dropped 2 bases, with 8 bases sitting between them. The CDR3 sequence is CAISGQVNYGYTF. The CDR3 DNA reads TGTGCCATCAGTGGACAGGTGAACTATGGCTACACCTTC.

The rearrangement joins TRBV4-3 to TRBJ2-4; TRBD1 agrees at 9 bases. V was clipped by 0 bases and J by 2 bases; unmatched bases: 11. Germline V gene data show CDR1 as LGHNA and CDR2 as YSLEER. The CDR3 runs to 19 residues. As DNA, the CDR3 is TGCGCCAGCAGCCAAGACGCACATTGGACAGGGGAAACCAAAAACATTCAGTACTTC. Translation gives CASSQDAHWTGETKNIQYF.

This rearrangement joins TRBV15 to TRBJ1-1; D not resolved. The ends were cut back, 1 base at V and 4 bases at J, with 10 bases in the middle. Germline values: CDR1 LNHNV, CDR2 YYDKDF (reference sequence). CDR3 size: 14 residues. For the CDR3, the DNA is TGTGCCACCAGCAGAGGGACGGCGTTCACTGAAGCTTTCTTT. It encodes CATSRGTAFTEAFF.

The sample holds one count of this clone. V usage is TRBV28 and J usage is TRBJ2-1; D gene unclear. Germline loops: CDR1 MDHEN, CDR2 SYDVKM. The germline V and J ends were trimmed by 8 bases and 4 bases, with 6 bases remaining between them. This CDR3 spans 11 amino acids. DNA for the CDR3: TGTGCCAGCTGCCGATACAATGAGCAGTTCTTC. Its protein is CASCRYNEQFF.

The CDR3 is CASRQTGSGELFF. The CDR3 DNA reads as TGTGCCAGCAGACAGACAGGGTCCGGGGAGCTGTTTTTT. The rearrangement uses TRBV11-2 and TRBJ2-2, with TRBD1 identical over 7 bases. V trimming: 6 bases; J trimming: 6 bases; junction bases outside the gene matches: 4. CDR3 length: 13 residues. Germline CDR1 SGHAT, CDR2 FQNNGV.

The CDR3 nucleotides are TGTGCCAGCAGCTACTCCGGGTATGGCTACACCTTC. Translation: CASSYSGYGYTF. This chain joins TRBV5-6 and TRBJ1-2; D is ambiguous. Germline values: CDR1 SGHDT, CDR2 YYEEEE. This CDR3 is 12 amino acids long. V was trimmed by 3 bases and J by 5 bases, leaving 8 bases between them.

This clone was counted a few times. The chain uses TRBV28 and TRBJ1-2, with TRBD1 matching over 9 bases. Germline CDR1 MDHEN, CDR2 SYDVKM. The V segment lost 6 bases and the J segment 7 bases; nucleotides outside the gene matches: 6. The CDR3 runs to 13 residues. The CDR3 reads CASRGGQGGGYTF. The CDR3 coding sequence is TGTGCCAGCAGGGGGGGACAGGGTGGTGGCTACACCTTC.

This clone was observed a few times. The J gene is TRBJ1-3, the V gene TRBV30, with no clear D. Trimming cost V 5 bases and J 0 bases, with 8 bases left between them. Germline assignment: CDR1 GTSNPN and CDR2 SVGIG (reference sequence). The CDR3 has 13 amino acids. CDR3 amino acids: CAWGRDSGNTIYF. In DNA, the CDR3 is TGTGCCTGGGGCAGAGACTCTGGAAACACCATATATTTT. Using reference TRBV30 and TRBJ1-3 for the parts outside the CDR3, the full variable domain is SQTIHQWPATLVQPVGSPLSLECTVEGTSNPNLYWYRQAAGRGLQLLFYSVGIGQISSEVPQNLSASRPQDRQFILSSKKLLLSDSGFYLCAWGRDSGNTIYFGEGSWLTVV.

The J gene is TRBJ2-3, the V gene TRBV7-6, with D hard to call. The V and J ends lost 0 bases and 9 bases respectively, with 10 bases between them. The CDR3 is made up of 13 amino acids. Germline loops: CDR1 SGHVS, CDR2 FNYEAQ. The CDR3 reads CASSLASSNTQYF. The CDR3 bases are TGTGCCAGCAGCTTAGCGTCCAGTAACACGCAGTATTTT.

The chain couples TRBV11-3 to TRBJ2-6; D not certain. The CDR3 has 13 amino acids. Trimming took 2 bases from V and 5 from J, leaving 4 bases between them. Germline V gene data show CDR1 as SGHNT and CDR2 as YENEEA. DNA of the CDR3: TGTGCCAGCAGCTTATCCCGGGCCAACGTCCTGACTTTC. This codes for CASSLSRANVLTF.